These 16 T cell receptor beta chains were all obtained from the same sample, sequenced in a study of T cells in Graves' hyperthyroidism and ophthalmopathy. TCR beta CDR3 region amplification was performed from RNA transcripts. Primed by the HTBI set, a first-round RT-PCR was run on the TCR CDR3. Via MiXCR, TCRdb re-called the multiplex PCR reads, giving one row per CDR3 protein. This sample has roughly 530,000 distinct CDR3 sequences, with approximately 17% found just once. The sequenced material came from blood. These receptors were collected from a woman aged 18-29 years with Graves' ophthalmopathy.

There are a few counts of this clonotype. V gene TRBV4-1 combines with J gene TRBJ2-7; no clear D gene. Trimming took 0 bases from V and 4 from J, leaving 10 bases between them. CDR1 is MGHRA, CDR2 YSYEKL, per germline. The length of the CDR3 is 14 residues. The CDR3 region has the DNA TGCGCCAGCAGCCAAGATCCCCAAACTTACGAGCAGTACTTC. Its protein product is CASSQDPQTYEQYF.

This clonotype was seen a handful of times. The gene calls are TRBV6-1 and TRBJ2-5; 10 bases match TRBD2. V gave up 10 bases and J gave up 4 bases; unmatched junction bases: 12. The germline CDR1 and CDR2 sequences are MNHNS and SASEGT. The CDR3 covers 15 residues. For the CDR3, the DNA is TGTGCCAAAGGATACCGCCTAGCGGGGGTAGAGACCCAGTACTTC. Residues: CAKGYRLAGVETQYF.

Details on this clonotype: A read error may explain this, as a much larger clone is one base away. This rearrangement joins TRBV5-1 to TRBJ2-1, with D unclear. The germline CDR1 and CDR2 sequences are SGHRS and YFSETQ. CDR3 length equals 15 residues. The ends were cut back, 4 bases at V and 4 bases at J, with 15 bases in the middle. CDR3 amino acids: CASSPTRRPYNEQFF. The CDR3 bases are TGCGCCAGCAGCCCTACACGGAGACCTTACAATGAGCAGTTCTTC. The full variable domain, rest sourced from reference TRBV5-1 and TRBJ2-1, is KAGVTQTPRYLIKTRGQQVTLSCSPISGHRSVSWYQQTPGQGLQFLFEYFSETQRNKGNFPGRFSGRQFSNSRSEMNVSTLELGDSALYLCASSPTRRPYNEQFFGPGTRLTVL.

The CDR3 DNA is TGTGCCAGCAGCCAATCGAGGCAGATCTCTGGAAACACCATATATTTT. Encoded protein: CASSQSRQISGNTIYF. The genes are TRBV4-2 and TRBJ1-3; the D is unclear. V was shortened by 2 bases and J by 0 bases, with 11 bases between the two germline ends. The germline V gene has CDR1 LGHNA and CDR2 YNFKEQ. The CDR3 consists of 16 residues.

This clonotype has a handful of counts. This chain uses TRBV9 with TRBJ1-3; TRBD1 might be the D (6 bases). The CDR3 is 15 residues long. Looked up from germline, CDR1 is SGDLS and CDR2 is YYNGEE. The V and J ends lost 3 bases and 3 bases respectively, with 13 bases between them. The CDR3 sequence: CASSAGGGGGNTIYF. Written as DNA, the CDR3 is TGTGCCAGCAGCGCGGGCGGAGGGGGTGGAAACACCATATATTTT.

There are many counts of this clonotype. This chain links TRBV27 with TRBJ2-1, with 12 bases lining up with TRBD2. V lost 6 bases, J lost 4 bases, and 4 bases stayed unmatched. The CDR3 sequence is 15 residues long. Germline CDR1 is MNHEY and CDR2 is SMNVEV (reference sequence). CDR3 sequence reads: CASSTGTSGYNEQFF. The CDR3 DNA reads TGTGCCAGCAGCACCGGGACTAGCGGGTACAATGAGCAGTTCTTC.

The genes are TRBV18 and TRBJ2-7, with 9 bases identical to TRBD1. J gave up 7 bases and V 8 bases, and 12 bases lay outside the gene matches. Germline lookup yields CDR1 KGHSH and CDR2 LQKENI. This CDR3 comprises 14 residues. As DNA, the CDR3 is TGTGCCAGCGAGATGGGACAGGGAGTTGGAGAGCAGTACTTC. It is translated as CASEMGQGVGEQYF.

This clonotype was seen a handful of times. This chain connects TRBV6-5 to TRBJ1-6; 8 bases are a match to TRBD1. Germline lookup yields CDR1 MNHEY and CDR2 SVGAGI. With V trimmed by 1 base and J by 7 bases, 15 bases remained unmatched. This CDR3 spans 19 amino acids. The CDR3 sequence is CASSYLIPYHRGMNSPLHF. CDR3 DNA sequence: TGTGCCAGCAGTTACTTGATTCCTTATCACAGGGGGATGAATTCACCCCTCCACTTT.

This chain links TRBV13 with TRBJ2-3, with 8 positions matching TRBD2. With 0 bases clipped from V and 7 bases from J, the junction kept 9 bases outside the gene matches. The V gene's germline CDR1 is PRHDT and CDR2 FYEKMQ (reference sequence). The CDR3 runs to 16 residues. CDR3 sequence (DNA): TGTGCCAGCAGCTTAGGCTCGCCGGGGGGGTTGAATACGCAGTATTTT. Residues: CASSLGSPGGLNTQYF.

This clonotype was counted many times. This sequence joins TRBV9 and TRBJ1-1, with D unresolved. The CDR3 runs 14 residues. Germline V gene data show CDR1 as SGDLS and CDR2 as YYNGEE. Trimming removed 0 bases at V and 5 bases at J, with 11 bases between. This chain's CDR3 is CASSVEQPGTEAFF. The CDR3, as DNA: TGTGCCAGCAGCGTAGAGCAGCCTGGGACTGAAGCTTTCTTT. Full variable domain (remainder filled in from reference TRBV9 and TRBJ1-1): DSGVTQTPKHLITATGQRVTLRCSPRSGDLSVYWYQQSLDQGLQFLIQYYNGEERAKGNILERFSAQQFPDLHSELNLSSLELGDSALYFCASSVEQPGTEAFFGQGTRLTVV.

The chain carries TRBV30 and TRBJ2-7; TRBD1 might be the D (6 bases). Germline V gives CDR1 GTSNPN, CDR2 SVGIG (reference sequence). The CDR3 contains 14 residues. With 0 bases removed from V and 2 bases from J, the gap between germline ends came to 11 bases. As DNA, the CDR3 is TGTGCCTGGAGTGTAGGGGACACAGCCTACGAGCAGTACTTC. Translating gives CAWSVGDTAYEQYF. The full variable domain, completed using reference TRBV30 and TRBJ2-7, is SQTIHQWPATLVQPVGSPLSLECTVEGTSNPNLYWYRQAAGRGLQLLFYSVGIGQISSEVPQNLSASRPQDRQFILSSKKLLLSDSGFYLCAWSVGDTAYEQYFGPGTRLTVT.

The table lists this clonotype with a few counts. The chain's CDR3 is CASSPEGVGTEAFF. The CDR3 DNA is TGTGCCAGCAGTCCTGAGGGGGTGGGCACTGAAGCTTTCTTT. The rearrangement uses TRBV6-1 and TRBJ1-1; tentatively, D is TRBD1 (6 bases). Germline values: CDR1 MNHNS, CDR2 SASEGT. This CDR3 comprises 14 residues. V was cut by 5 bases and J by 4 bases, with 14 bases left in between.

This clonotype was counted ten times or more. V gene TRBV27 combines with J gene TRBJ1-5; 9 positions match TRBD1. The CDR3 runs to 14 residues. V trimming: 8 bases; J trimming: 4 bases; junction bases outside the gene matches: 6. Germline lookup yields CDR1 MNHEY and CDR2 SMNVEV (reference sequence). CDR3 in amino acids: CASAGTGFNQPQHF. The CDR3 DNA sequence: TGTGCCAGCGCCGGGACAGGGTTTAATCAGCCCCAGCATTTT.

This clonotype was recorded a few times. V is TRBV20-1 and J is TRBJ2-2, with D unclear. CDR1 is DFQATT, CDR2 SNEGSKA, per germline (reference sequence). This CDR3 is 14 amino acids long. Trimming removed 3 bases from V and 0 bases from J, with 8 bases in between. CDR3 in amino acids: CSARIGTNTGELFF. The CDR3 coding sequence is TGCAGTGCTAGGATCGGAACGAACACCGGGGAGCTGTTTTTT.

The chain carries TRBV11-2 and TRBJ1-1; D is ambiguous. Germline V lookup: CDR1 SGHAT, CDR2 FQNNGV. There are 16 residues in the CDR3. Trimming shortened V by 3 bases and J by 0 bases, and 14 bases separated the two germline ends. CDR3 sequence (DNA): TGTGCCAGCAGCTTCGTTGCTGGGCGGCTGAACACTGAAGCTTTCTTT. Translating gives CASSFVAGRLNTEAFF.

This clonotype came up a few times. The chain recombines TRBV7-9 with TRBJ1-2; D is unclear. V lost 2 bases and J lost 7, with 8 bases in between. The CDR3 has 12 residues. From germline, CDR1 is SEHNR and CDR2 FQNEAQ (reference sequence). The CDR3 sequence: CASSLFLGGYTF. Written as DNA, the CDR3 is TGTGCCAGCAGCTTATTCTTGGGTGGCTACACCTTC.